Sequencing of this T cell receptor (beta chain) was carried out in a study of blood T cell repertoires in COVID-19. As for the study in general: Samples of COVID-19 (acute and convalescent) were obtained from the United States, Italy and Spain. In each case, the material was cDNA or gDNA derived from T cells, B-cell-depleted T cells, or PBMCs.

Seattle patients were enrolled while actively infected and followed longitudinally. The data were produced by immunoSEQ multiplex PCR, yet TCRdb's version contains in-frame clones alone and is incomplete. There are under 250,000 clones in the sample; about 87% occur only once, and 6.3% lies in the top ten. CDR1 SGHNT and CDR2 YYREEE come from the germline V gene (reference sequence). V lost 4 bases, J lost 5 bases, and 22 bases lay in between. The CDR3 length is 17 residues. Sequencing input: peripheral blood. The J gene is TRBJ2-1, the V gene TRBV5-4; possible D gene TRBD2, 6 bases. The sequence came from a woman aged 25 to 39 with COVID-19, enrolled during active disease. CDR3 bases: TGTGCCAGCAGCGGGGGGATGGGGCAGGGTGACCACAATGAGCAGTTCTTC. Protein: CASSGGMGQGDHNEQFF.